This T cell receptor (beta chain) was sequenced in a study of identical twins. This clonotype was counted only a few times. Its antigen is as yet unknown. Germline CDR1 reads SGHKS; CDR2 reads YYEKEE (reference sequence). CDR3 length equals 16 residues. Trimming removed 0 bases at V and 7 bases at J, with 14 bases between. Study-level findings and limits: Conclusions came from cross-sectional statistical analysis, not from following the same donors.

A universal primer site was incorporated via template switching, and the cDNA contained unique molecular identifiers. From the 5' RACE reads, TCRdb called clonotypes with MiXCR, one entry per CDR3 protein. The table includes approximately 500,000 distinct CDR3 sequences, roughly 15% detected once. These data were also filed under a second study, of yellow fever vaccine responses in identical twins. As that study records: The T cell response to vaccination in identical twins was reportedly partly convergent and partly personalized.

This TCR was sampled from a woman younger than 35 in good health. The sequenced sample was CD4+ T cells sorted from blood. The chain has TRBV5-5 and TRBJ1-6; TRBD1 might be the D (6 bases). As DNA, the CDR3 is TGTGCCAGCAGCTTGGCAAGGACAGAGACCAATTCACCCCTCCACTTT. It is translated as CASSLARTETNSPLHF.